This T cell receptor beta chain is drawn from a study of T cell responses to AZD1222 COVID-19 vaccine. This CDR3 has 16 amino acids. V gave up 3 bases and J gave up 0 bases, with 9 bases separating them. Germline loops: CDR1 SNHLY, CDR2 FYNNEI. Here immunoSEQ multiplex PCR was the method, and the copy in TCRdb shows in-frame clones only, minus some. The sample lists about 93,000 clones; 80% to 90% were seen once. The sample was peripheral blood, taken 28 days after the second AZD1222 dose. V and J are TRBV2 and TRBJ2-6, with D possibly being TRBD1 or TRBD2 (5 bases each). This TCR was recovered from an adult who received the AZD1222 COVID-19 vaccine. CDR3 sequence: CASSDLGTSGANVLTF. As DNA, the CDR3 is TGTGCCAGCAGTGACCTGGGGACCTCTGGGGCCAACGTCCTGACTTTC.